These 16 T cell receptor beta chains were sequenced from one sample in a study of cytomegalovirus exposure and HLA in healthy donors. PCR used 60 Vbeta primers and 13 Jbeta primers. The method was immunoSEQ multiplex PCR; TCRdb's version includes in-frame clones alone and lacks a portion of them. Of about 180,000 clones in the sample, less than 90% were seen once. What was sequenced was PBMCs. The receptors shown here come from a girl between 10 and 17 years old in good health and CMV-seropositive.

The V call is TRBV6-4, the J call TRBJ2-5; TRBD2 aligns across 9 bases. The germline V gene has CDR1 MRHNA and CDR2 SNTAGT. CDR3 length equals 13 residues. J lost 5 bases, V lost 8 bases, and 6 bases had no gene match. The CDR3 region is CASAREGKETQYF. CDR3 nucleotide sequence: TGTGCCAGCGCGCGGGAGGGGAAGGAGACCCAGTACTTC.

This chain uses TRBV27 with TRBJ1-5, with 7 bases that match TRBD1. Germline lookup yields CDR1 MNHEY and CDR2 SMNVEV (reference sequence). The ends lost 6 bases at V and 3 bases at J; junction bases unmatched: 5. This CDR3 is built from 14 residues. The CDR3 reads CASSTDRANQPQHF. CDR3 DNA: TGTGCCAGCAGCACCGACAGGGCCAATCAGCCCCAGCATTTT.

The chain joins TRBV7-6 to TRBJ2-2; D perhaps matches TRBD2 (5 bases). CDR1 and CDR2 (germline): SGHVS, FNYEAQ. The CDR3 sequence is 13 residues long. The V end was cut by 11 bases, the J end by 4 bases, with 14 bases between. The CDR3 sequence is CAVGPEGTGELFF. The CDR3 coding sequence is TGTGCCGTCGGTCCTGAGGGCACCGGGGAGCTGTTTTTT.

This clone turned up a few times. Other DNA sequences in the same sample also yield this CDR3. The V call is TRBV2, the J call TRBJ1-1, with D possibly being TRBD1 (5 bases). The V gene lost 8 bases and the J gene lost 1 base, with 5 bases spanning the gap. This CDR3 comprises 11 residues. The germline V gene has CDR1 SNHLY and CDR2 FYNNEI. The DNA for the CDR3 is TGTGCCAGCCAGGGGAACACTGAAGCTTTCTTT. It is translated as CASQGNTEAFF.

V gene TRBV6-1 combines with J gene TRBJ1-3, with 9 bases lining up with TRBD1. CDR1 MNHNS and CDR2 SASEGT come from the germline V gene. Trimming removed 7 bases from V and 4 bases from J; junction bases left unmatched: 2. This CDR3 region has 13 residues. This CDR3 reads CASTGTGGNTIYF. Here the CDR3 DNA reads TGTGCCAGCACTGGGACAGGGGGAAACACCATATATTTT.

In its sample, this clone was seen a few times. This chain links TRBV6-6 with TRBJ1-5; D unclear. In germline, CDR1 is MNHNY, CDR2 SVGAGI (reference sequence). V was shortened by 2 bases and J by 9 bases, with 14 bases between the two germline ends. CDR3 size: 14 residues. The chain's CDR3 is CASSYVERVRPQHF. For the CDR3, the DNA is TGTGCCAGCAGTTACGTGGAACGGGTTAGGCCCCAGCATTTT.

The chain links TRBV25-1 to TRBJ2-5, with 14 bases lining up with TRBD2. V shed 7 bases and J 5 bases; nucleotides not matched to a gene: 9. The CDR3 runs 16 residues. Per the germline V gene, CDR1 is MGHDK and CDR2 is SYGVNS. CDR3 nucleotides: TGTGCCAGCACTATGACTAGCGGGAGGGCCGGGGAGACCCAGTACTTC. This gives the protein CASTMTSGRAGETQYF.

The V gene is TRBV7-9, the J gene TRBJ2-3; 9 bases are a match to TRBD2. Germline assignment: CDR1 SEHNR and CDR2 FQNEAQ (reference sequence). After removal of 3 bases from V and 1 base from J, the junction contained 5 bases not matched to a gene. The CDR3 contains 16 residues. CDR3 coding DNA: TGTGCCAGCAGCTTCTCCGTAGCGGGGGGCACAGATACGCAGTATTTT. It specifies CASSFSVAGGTDTQYF.

The rearrangement links TRBV6-5 to TRBJ1-2; a weak D match, TRBD1 (6 bases). The CDR3 has 14 residues. Trimming removed 3 bases from V and 4 bases from J, with 12 bases in between. Germline V gene lookup returns CDR1 MNHEY and CDR2 SVGAGI. CDR3 coding DNA: TGTGCCAGCAGTTATTTGGCAGGGGTCTATGGCTACACCTTC. Protein: CASSYLAGVYGYTF.

V gene TRBV5-1 combines with J gene TRBJ2-5, with 8 bases identical to TRBD2. The CDR3 loop spans 16 amino acids. Germline loops: CDR1 SGHRS, CDR2 YFSETQ. With V trimmed by 1 base and J by 4 bases, 9 bases remained unmatched. The chain's CDR3 is CASSLWPSGSGETQYF. CDR3 nucleotides: TGCGCCAGCAGCTTGTGGCCTAGCGGGTCAGGAGAGACCCAGTACTTC.

The CDR3 region has the DNA TGTGCCAGCAGCCAAGACAGGAACACTGAAGCTTTCTTT. Residues: CASSQDRNTEAFF. The rearrangement links TRBV5-4 to TRBJ1-1; D is possibly TRBD1 (5 bases). CDR1 is SGHNT, CDR2 YYREEE, per germline (reference sequence). The CDR3 covers 13 residues. The V and J ends lost 4 bases and 1 base respectively, with 8 bases between them.

V usage is TRBV4-1 and J usage is TRBJ2-7; TRBD2 aligns across 9 bases. V shed 5 bases, J shed 0 bases, and the junction held 14 bases outside the gene matches. CDR1 is MGHRA and CDR2 is YSYEKL in the germline V gene. The CDR3 spans 18 residues. The CDR3 protein is CASSTQLLAGTISYEQYF. For the CDR3, the DNA is TGCGCCAGCAGCACCCAGTTACTAGCGGGTACAATCTCCTACGAGCAGTACTTC.

This sequence joins TRBV28 and TRBJ1-5, with 7 positions matching TRBD1. Germline V gene data show CDR1 as MDHEN and CDR2 as SYDVKM. J gave up 5 bases and V 1 base, and 8 bases lay outside the gene matches. The CDR3 runs 16 residues. The CDR3 nucleotides are TGTGCCAGCAGTTTATCGATGGGACAGCCGGATCAGCCCCAGCATTTT. This encodes CASSLSMGQPDQPQHF. Full variable domain (missing parts from reference TRBV28 and TRBJ1-5): DVKVTQSSRYLVKRTGEKVFLECVQDMDHENMFWYRQDPGLGLRLIYFSYDVKMKEKGDIPEGYSVSREKKERFSLILESASTNQTSMYLCASSLSMGQPDQPQHFGDGTRLSIL.

The J gene is TRBJ2-7, the V gene TRBV19, with a weak D call TRBD2 (6 bases). The CDR3 runs to 13 residues. The germline V gene has CDR1 LNHDA and CDR2 SQIVND (reference sequence). Trimming shortened V by 5 bases and J by 2 bases, and 10 bases separated the two germline ends. This CDR3 reads CASSVGLPYEQYF. The CDR3, as DNA: TGTGCCAGTAGTGTGGGACTCCCCTACGAGCAGTACTTC.

The chain links TRBV7-2 to TRBJ2-3, with D possibly matching TRBD1 (8 bases). Germline V gene lookup returns CDR1 SGHTA and CDR2 FQGNSA. The length of the CDR3 is 13 residues. Trimming took 6 bases from V and 3 from J, leaving 10 bases between them. The CDR3 protein is CASRQGGTDTQYF. The CDR3 DNA follows: TGTGCCAGCAGACAGGGGGGGACAGATACGCAGTATTTT. The entire variable domain, with the rest obtained from reference TRBV7-2 and TRBJ2-3, is as follows: GAGVSQSPSNKVTEKGKDVELRCDPISGHTALYWYRQSLGQGLEFLIYFQGNSAPDKSGLPSDRFSAERTGGSVSTLTIQRTQQEDSAVYLCASRQGGTDTQYFGPGTRLTVL.

The chain has TRBV5-5 and TRBJ2-1, with a weak D call TRBD2 (7 bases). V dropped 9 bases and J dropped 0 bases, with 13 bases sitting between them. The germline V gene encodes CDR1 SGHKS and CDR2 YYEKEE (reference sequence). The CDR3 consists of 14 residues. This CDR3 reads CATNRGGSYNEQFF. DNA for the CDR3: TGTGCCACTAATAGGGGGGGCTCCTACAATGAGCAGTTCTTC.